This T cell receptor beta chain was recorded in a study of blood T cell repertoires in COVID-19. Study details: Collection of acute and convalescent COVID-19 samples took place in the United States, Italy and Spain.

CDR1 and CDR2 (germline): MNHEY, SMNVEV (reference sequence). Trimming removed 6 bases from V and 0 bases from J; junction bases left unmatched: 13. The CDR3 has 18 amino acids. The participants were between about 18 and 90 years old and came from under 25 US areas. Clinical history as reported by participants underpinned cohort assignment. Authors' methods: Amplification from reference gene primers served as the basis for estimated nucleated cell counts. Libraries were prepared by immunoSEQ multiplex PCR; TCRdb keeps only in-frame clonotypes and omits some of them. That table furnishes V, J and clone size, whereas the DNA furnished D and trimming. The sample records about 270,000 clones, 70% to 90% being singletons.

The source material was PBMCs or T cells enriched from blood (not recorded which). The receptor was isolated from a woman in her 30s with acute COVID-19. This chain connects TRBV27 to TRBJ2-2; 7 bases match TRBD1. The CDR3 DNA reads as TGTGCCAGCAGGAGAGACCACTACAGGGGCCCGAACACCGGGGAGCTGTTTTTT. It specifies CASRRDHYRGPNTGELFF.